The TCR beta chain described here comes from a study of blood T cell repertoires in COVID-19. Study-wide background: There were acute and convalescent COVID-19 samples, and they came from the United States, Italy and Spain.

Per the original data handling: Estimates of nucleated cell counts were drawn from the amplification of reference gene primers. Assay used: immunoSEQ multiplex PCR; TCRdb lists only in-frame clones, some missing. V and J calls plus clone size are reproduced from that table; the DNA served to infer D and trimming. The top ten clones hold less than 5.5% of a sample with under 60,000 clones, 83% of them seen once. The V gene lost 4 bases and the J gene lost 2 bases, with 12 bases spanning the gap. Germline CDR1 and CDR2: LGHDT and YNNKEL (reference sequence). CDR3 length: 14 residues. The sequencing input was peripheral blood. The source is a human donor in a cohort sampled during active COVID-19. This chain connects TRBV3-1 (or the pseudogene TRBV3-2) to TRBJ2-7; D is possibly TRBD1 (5 bases). The CDR3, as DNA: TGTGCCAGCAGCCGGGGTAGGGGAACCTACGAGCAGTACTTC. This encodes CASSRGRGTYEQYF.